A selection of T cell receptor beta chains follows, all from one sample in a study of CD8 T cells in ankylosing spondylitis. TCRdb called the 5' RACE reads again in MiXCR, with one record for every CDR3 protein. Here the sample spans under 450,000 distinct CDR3 sequences, approximately 20% being singletons. The sample was blood, either unsorted or a sorted T cell fraction (not recorded which). The receptors derive from a male donor with ankylosing spondylitis or in good health (not recorded which). The CDR3 runs from the conserved cysteine through the conserved F or W. A D gene is named only where the DNA matches it firmly. Some rows mark clone size as missing; the rest say once, few, many or name a class of expanded clone.

V	size	J	D	CDR3	DNA
TRBV12-3/TRBV12-4	.	TRBJ2-1	TRBD2	CASSFTSGANEQFF	TGTGCCAGCAGTTTTACTAGCGGGGCCAATGAGCAGTTCTTC
TRBV12-3/TRBV12-4	many	TRBJ2-1	.	CASSFPPNEQFF	TGTGCCAGCAGTTTTCCCCCCAATGAGCAGTTCTTC
TRBV6-1	few	TRBJ2-2	TRBD1	CASSEMVGQGGETGELFF	TGTGCCAGCAGTGAAATGGTAGGACAGGGCGGGGAGACCGGGGAGCTGTTTTTT
TRBV12-3/TRBV12-4	.	TRBJ2-1	TRBD1	CASSLGIWGTGVYNEQFF	TGTGCCAGCAGTTTAGGGATTTGGGGGACAGGCGTCTACAATGAGCAGTTCTTC
TRBV20-1	once	TRBJ2-3	TRBD2	CSASGLAGLPSTDTQYF	TGCAGTGCTAGCGGTCTAGCGGGGTTACCTAGCACAGATACGCAGTATTTT
TRBV20-1	.	TRBJ2-7	.	CSARDRTTNEQYF	TGCAGTGCCCGGGACCGTACGACCAACGAGCAGTACTTC
TRBV2	.	TRBJ2-2	.	CASSLAGGVELFF	TGTGCCAGCAGCCTGGCTGGGGGAGTGGAGCTGTTTTTT
TRBV5-4	.	TRBJ2-7	TRBD1	CASSLGGQGGEQYF	TGTGCCAGCAGCTTGGGGGGACAGGGTGGCGAGCAGTACTTC
TRBV12-3/TRBV12-4	many	TRBJ2-2	.	CASSPRVAGELFF	TGTGCCAGCAGTCCCCGAGTTGCCGGGGAGCTGTTTTTT
TRBV29-1	.	TRBJ1-1	.	CSVAGGDNTEAFF	TGCAGCGTTGCTGGCGGCGATAACACTGAAGCTTTCTTT
TRBV24-1	many	TRBJ2-6	.	CATRDSGANVLTF	TGTGCCACCCGAGATTCTGGGGCCAACGTCCTGACTTTC
TRBV29-1	.	TRBJ2-7	.	CSVDGTRGSYEQYF	TGCAGCGTTGACGGAACAAGGGGGAGTTACGAGCAGTACTTC
TRBV30	.	TRBJ2-7	.	CAWRGTLLYEQYF	TGTGCCTGGAGAGGGACCCTACTCTACGAGCAGTACTTC
TRBV7-8	few	TRBJ2-5	TRBD2	CASSLPLVERGPRRYF	TGTGCCAGCAGCTTACCTCTGGTCGAGCGGGGGCCGAGGAGGTACTTC
TRBV12-3/TRBV12-4	.	TRBJ1-5	.	CASRLGFREPQHF	TGTGCCAGCAGACTCGGATTTCGGGAGCCCCAGCATTTT
TRBV20-1	.	TRBJ2-7	.	CSARDWTGTPGYEQYF	TGCAGTGCTAGAGATTGGACCGGGACACCGGGGTACGAGCAGTACTTC
TRBV6-4	few	TRBJ2-1	TRBD2	CASSRTSGYNEQFF	TGTGCCAGCAGTCGGACTAGCGGTTACAATGAGCAGTTCTTC
TRBV5-6	few	TRBJ2-5	TRBD2	CASSRWTSGDEETQYF	TGTGCCAGCAGCCGTTGGACTAGCGGGGATGAAGAGACCCAGTACTTC
TRBV5-1	few	TRBJ2-1	.	CASSLVILGPYNEQFF	TGCGCCAGCAGCTTGGTAATTTTGGGGCCCTACAATGAGCAGTTCTTC
TRBV29-1	few	TRBJ2-5	.	CSVEDWGRSYF	TGCAGCGTTGAAGACTGGGGTCGGTCGTACTTC
TRBV11-2	.	TRBJ2-7	.	CASSPMPAGSAYEQYF	TGTGCCAGCAGCCCTATGCCCGCAGGGTCTGCCTACGAGCAGTACTTC
TRBV24-1	.	TRBJ1-1	.	CARGRSGSEAFF	TGTGCCAGGGGGAGGAGCGGGTCTGAAGCTTTCTTT
TRBV30	few	TRBJ2-7	TRBD1	CAWIPGTGLAYEQYF	TGTGCCTGGATTCCAGGGACAGGGCTAGCCTACGAGCAGTACTTC
TRBV27	.	TRBJ2-1	TRBD2	CASSLLLAGAYNEQFF	TGTGCCAGCAGTTTGTTACTAGCGGGGGCCTACAATGAGCAGTTCTTC
TRBV12-3/TRBV12-4	few	TRBJ2-7	.	CASSPTAPSGEQYF	TGTGCCAGCAGCCCGACAGCTCCCTCTGGCGAGCAGTACTTC
TRBV20-1	once	TRBJ2-3	.	CSAPDPKSTDRHTQYF	TGCAGTGCTCCGGACCCAAAATCGACGGATCGCCATACGCAGTATTTT
TRBV7-3	.	TRBJ2-1	TRBD2	CASSVTSGGSDEQFF	TGTGCCAGCAGCGTTACTAGCGGGGGAAGCGATGAGCAGTTCTTC
TRBV7-8	.	TRBJ2-5	TRBD2	CASSLGGGLETQYF	TGTGCCAGCAGCTTAGGCGGGGGGTTAGAGACCCAGTACTTC
TRBV30	.	TRBJ2-1	TRBD1	CAWTQGVFDNEQFF	TGTGCCTGGACACAGGGGGTATTCGACAATGAGCAGTTCTTC
TRBV15	.	TRBJ2-7	.	CATSRDGGTLTYEQYF	TGTGCCACCAGCAGAGATGGGGGGACGCTCACCTACGAGCAGTACTTC
TRBV6-5	few	TRBJ2-7	TRBD1	CASSYLPGQGAYEQYF	TGTGCCAGCAGTTACCTACCGGGACAGGGTGCCTACGAGCAGTACTTC
TRBV14	.	TRBJ2-2	TRBD2	CASSRSGVSTGELFF	TGTGCCAGCAGCCGGAGCGGGGTTAGCACCGGGGAGCTGTTTTTT
TRBV20-1	.	TRBJ2-7	.	CSARDWDTPYEQYF	TGCAGTGCTAGAGATTGGGACACTCCCTACGAGCAGTACTTC
TRBV21-1	few	TRBJ2-2	.	CASSNLGELFF	TGTGCCAGCAGCAACCTCGGGGAGCTGTTTTTT
TRBV2	.	TRBJ2-3	.	CASSAPLRTSPSTDTQYF	TGTGCCAGCAGTGCCCCCTTACGAACTAGTCCGAGCACAGATACGCAGTATTTT
TRBV29-1	few	TRBJ1-1	.	CSVLGGGHSEAFF	TGCAGCGTCCTGGGGGGGGGGCATAGTGAAGCTTTCTTT